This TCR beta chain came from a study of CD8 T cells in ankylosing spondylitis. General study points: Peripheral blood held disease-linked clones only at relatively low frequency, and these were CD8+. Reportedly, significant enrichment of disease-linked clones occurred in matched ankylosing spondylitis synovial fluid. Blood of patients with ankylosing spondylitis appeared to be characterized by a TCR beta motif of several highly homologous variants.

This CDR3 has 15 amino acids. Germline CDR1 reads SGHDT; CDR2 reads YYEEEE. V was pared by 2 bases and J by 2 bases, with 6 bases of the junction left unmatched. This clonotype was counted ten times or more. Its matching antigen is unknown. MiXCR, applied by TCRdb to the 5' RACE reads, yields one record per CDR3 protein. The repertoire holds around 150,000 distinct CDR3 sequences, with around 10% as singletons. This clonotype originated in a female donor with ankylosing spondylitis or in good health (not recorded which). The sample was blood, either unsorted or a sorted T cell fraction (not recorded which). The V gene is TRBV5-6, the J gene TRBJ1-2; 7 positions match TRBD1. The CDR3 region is CASSFRTGRNYGYTF. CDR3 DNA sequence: TGTGCCAGCAGCTTCCGGACAGGTCGAAACTATGGCTACACCTTC. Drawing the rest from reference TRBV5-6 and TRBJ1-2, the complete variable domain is DAGVTQSPTHLIKTRGQQVTLRCSPKSGHDTVSWYQQALGQGPQFIFQYYEEEERQRGNFPDRFSGHQFPNYSSELNVNALLLGDSALYLCASSFRTGRNYGYTFGSGTRLTVV.